A single sample gave rise to the 17 T cell receptor beta chains below, sequenced in a study of beta chain features in type 1 diabetes. What was sequenced were expressed TCRB transcripts, since all of the isolated RNA had been reverse transcribed. Repertoires were generated with immunoSEQ multiplex PCR, while TCRdb's copy carries only in-frame clones and drops some. The repertoire has 300,000 to 450,000 clones, over 9.5% of them found once; the top ten carry less than 0.02%. The specimen sequenced was naive CD4+ T cells from blood. The receptors were gathered from a man aged 18-30 years in good health.

J is TRBJ2-7 and V is TRBV7-2; TRBD1 matches 9 bases. Per the germline V gene, CDR1 is SGHTA and CDR2 is FQGNSA. Trimming cost V 1 base and J 1 base; bases outside gene matches: 2. This CDR3 is 15 amino acids long. The CDR3 nucleotides read TGTGCCAGCAGCTTAGGGGGACAGGGATCCTACGAGCAGTACTTC. Encoded protein: CASSLGGQGSYEQYF. Variable domain in full (rest from reference TRBV7-2 and TRBJ2-7): GAGVSQSPSNKVTEKGKDVELRCDPISGHTALYWYRQSLGQGLEFLIYFQGNSAPDKSGLPSDRFSAERTGGSVSTLTIQRTQQEDSAVYLCASSLGGQGSYEQYFGPGTRLTVT.

The chain couples TRBV28 to TRBJ1-2; the D is unclear. V was cut by 6 bases and J by 4 bases, with 9 bases left in between. CDR1 is MDHEN and CDR2 is SYDVKM in the germline V gene. This CDR3 is 12 amino acids long. The CDR3 protein is CASSHGFYGYTF. The CDR3 nucleotides are TGTGCCAGCAGCCACGGTTTCTATGGCTACACCTTC.

The chain is built from TRBV10-2 and TRBJ2-1; 7 positions match TRBD1. The CDR3 length is 15 residues. Germline V CDR1 and CDR2: WSHSY, SAAADI. The V gene end was trimmed by 6 bases and the J gene end by 10 bases; junction bases not matched to a gene: 15. CDR3 protein: CASRDRVWGRVEQFF. CDR3 sequence (DNA): TGCGCCAGCAGAGACAGGGTGTGGGGAAGGGTCGAGCAGTTCTTC.

The CDR3 DNA reads as TGTGCCTCCGCGGGGGCCGGGGGGTGGGAAAACATTCAGTACTTC. This encodes CASAGAGGWENIQYF. This chain uses TRBV28 with TRBJ2-4; maybe TRBD2 (7 bases). This CDR3 has 15 residues. The ends were cut back, 11 bases at V and 5 bases at J, with 22 bases in the middle. Germline CDR1 is MDHEN and CDR2 is SYDVKM.

The CDR3 protein is CASSLAGGVGGELFF. CDR3 in DNA: TGTGCCAGCAGCCTAGCGGGAGGGGTCGGCGGGGAGCTGTTTTTT. The chain couples TRBV5-4 to TRBJ2-2; 12 positions match TRBD2. The CDR3 has 15 residues. The V gene's germline CDR1 is SGHNT and CDR2 YYREEE (reference sequence). Trimming removed 4 bases from V and 7 bases from J; junction bases left unmatched: 5. Full variable domain (outside the CDR3, taken from reference TRBV5-4 and TRBJ2-2): ETGVTQSPTHLIKTRGQQVTLRCSSQSGHNTVSWYQQALGQGPQFIFQYYREEENGRGNFPPRFSGLQFPNYSSELNVNALELDDSALYLCASSLAGGVGGELFFGEGSRLTVL.

The gene calls are TRBV4-2 and TRBJ1-5, with 10 bases aligning to TRBD1. Trimming took 0 bases from V and 4 from J; bases not matched to a gene: 3. This CDR3 contains 16 residues. Germline CDR1 reads LGHNA; CDR2 reads YNFKEQ. CDR3 bases: TGTGCCAGCAGCCAAGAAAGGACAGGGGGTAATCAGCCCCAGCATTTT. Translating gives CASSQERTGGNQPQHF.

The chain is built from TRBV9 and TRBJ2-7; 9 positions match TRBD1. Losses at the gene ends were 0 bases for V and 5 bases for J; bases not matched to a gene: 6. Looked up from germline, CDR1 is SGDLS and CDR2 is YYNGEE. The CDR3 runs 15 residues. The CDR3 loop is CASSVGRTGVHEQYF. Written as DNA, the CDR3 is TGTGCCAGCAGCGTAGGAAGGACAGGGGTACACGAGCAGTACTTC.

The V and J genes are TRBV6-5 and TRBJ1-4, with 9 bases aligning to TRBD1. V shed 9 bases and J 8 bases; nucleotides not matched to a gene: 7. CDR1 and CDR2 from the germline V gene are MNHEY and SVGAGI. The CDR3 runs 13 residues. In nucleotides, the CDR3 is TGTGCCAGGAGGGACAGGGAACGGGAAAAACTGTTTTTT. Its protein product is CARRDREREKLFF.

This clone has only a few counts. The chain links TRBV6-5 to TRBJ1-1; D is unclear. The CDR3 loop spans 16 amino acids. The V end was cut by 4 bases, the J end by 0 bases, with 15 bases between. CDR1 is MNHEY and CDR2 is SVGAGI in the germline V gene. CDR3 DNA: TGTGCCAGCAGTTCCCCCGGGAACCCGGTGAACACTGAAGCTTTCTTT. It is translated as CASSSPGNPVNTEAFF.

The genes are TRBV5-1 and TRBJ2-7; no definite D call. The V and J ends lost 2 bases and 3 bases respectively, with 12 bases between them. CDR1 and CDR2 from the germline V gene are SGHRS and YFSETQ. The CDR3 is 14 residues long. The CDR3 loop reads CASSFFSEDYEQYF. DNA of the CDR3: TGCGCCAGCAGCTTTTTTTCTGAGGACTACGAGCAGTACTTC.

The genes are TRBV4-3 and TRBJ1-1; weak D call: TRBD1 (5 bases). Trimming stripped 3 bases from V and 4 bases from J, with 12 bases between. The CDR3 totals 14 residues. Germline CDR1 and CDR2: LGHNA and YSLEER. The CDR3 nucleotides are TGCGCCAGCAGCCACCAAAGTAGGGGCACTGAAGCTTTCTTT. Translation: CASSHQSRGTEAFF.

The genes are TRBV30 and TRBJ2-5, with D perhaps TRBD2 (6 bases). Trimming removed 8 bases from V and 5 bases from J, with 15 bases in between. The germline V gene encodes CDR1 GTSNPN and CDR2 SVGIG (reference sequence). The CDR3 loop spans 12 amino acids. The CDR3 DNA follows: TGTGCCGGGGGGACCCCCGGGGAGACCCAGTACTTC. Translating gives CAGGTPGETQYF.

The chain has TRBV27 and TRBJ2-3; 8 bases align to TRBD2. Germline values: CDR1 MNHEY, CDR2 SMNVEV (reference sequence). With V trimmed by 7 bases and J by 6 bases, 12 bases remained unmatched. The CDR3 contains 15 residues. The chain's CDR3 is CASTGGPGLVDTQYF. CDR3 coding DNA: TGTGCCAGCACAGGCGGACCGGGACTAGTCGATACGCAGTATTTT.

This clone was counted a few times. The J gene is TRBJ2-7, the V gene TRBV9, with 8 bases matching TRBD1. V gave up 3 bases and J gave up 2 bases; unmatched junction bases: 7. The CDR3 is made up of 15 amino acids. Germline V gives CDR1 SGDLS, CDR2 YYNGEE. The CDR3 nucleotides are TGTGCCAGCAGCGAACGGACAGGGCTTGCCTACGAGCAGTACTTC. Translating it yields CASSERTGLAYEQYF. The variable domain in full, with the rest retrieved from reference TRBV9 and TRBJ2-7, is DSGVTQTPKHLITATGQRVTLRCSPRSGDLSVYWYQQSLDQGLQFLIQYYNGEERAKGNILERFSAQQFPDLHSELNLSSLELGDSALYFCASSERTGLAYEQYFGPGTRLTVT.

The chain joins TRBV18 to TRBJ2-7; D possibly corresponds to TRBD1 (5 bases). The length of the CDR3 is 12 residues. V was trimmed by 5 bases and J by 6 bases, leaving 11 bases between them. From germline, CDR1 is KGHSH and CDR2 LQKENI. CDR3 nucleotide sequence: TGTGCCAGCTCAGACCAGGGAAGCGAGCAGTACTTC. Its translation: CASSDQGSEQYF.

This clone came up a few times. V gene TRBV6-5 combines with J gene TRBJ1-6, with D perhaps TRBD1 (6 bases). Germline V gene sequence: CDR1 MNHEY, CDR2 SVGAGI. CDR3 size: 14 residues. Trimming shortened V by 8 bases and J by 6 bases, and 14 bases separated the two germline ends. CDR3 in amino acids: CASGDTSINSPLHF. In nucleotides, the CDR3 is TGTGCCAGCGGGGACACATCAATTAATTCACCCCTCCACTTT.

This clone was detected a few times. V gene TRBV2 combines with J gene TRBJ2-1, with TRBD2 matching over 11 bases. The trim removed 6 bases at V and 8 bases at J, leaving 9 bases unmatched. Looked up from germline, CDR1 is SNHLY and CDR2 is FYNNEI. The CDR3 is 15 amino acids. The CDR3 nucleotides are TGTGCCAGCAGCGAATTAGCGGGGGGGCCGTATGAGCAGTTCTTC. It specifies CASSELAGGPYEQFF.